This T cell receptor (beta chain) was observed in a study of CD8 T cells in Susac syndrome. While CD8+ and CD4+ T cells were isolated negatively, TEMRA cells were enriched by FACS. Random hexamers were used to reverse transcribe an amount of about 0.5 to 1 ug RNA. TCRdb recomputed calls from the immunoSEQ multiplex PCR reads with MiXCR, one row per CDR3 protein. The table includes about 200,000 distinct CDR3 sequences, 85% to 95% detected once. Sequencing was performed on CD4+ T cells from PBMCs. This clonotype was obtained from a human donor in good health.

The CDR3 region is CASSVLISGANVLTF. The DNA for the CDR3 is TGTGCCAGCAGCGTTCTGATCTCTGGGGCCAACGTCCTGACTTTC. This chain links TRBV9 with TRBJ2-6, with D unresolved. CDR3 length: 15 amino acids. Germline CDR1 SGDLS, CDR2 YYNGEE. Trimming removed 2 bases at V and 0 bases at J, with 6 bases between.